The 3 T cell receptor beta chains given below trace back to one sample, sequenced in a study of blood T cell repertoires in COVID-19. Here immunoSEQ multiplex PCR was the method, and the copy in TCRdb shows in-frame clones only, minus some. This sample carries roughly 360,000 clones, 75% to 90% of them seen once, and the ten largest clones take about 4.8%. Sequencing was performed on PBMCs or T cells enriched from blood (not recorded which). The receptors were sampled from a woman aged 50 to 60 who had recovered from COVID-19.

This chain connects TRBV11-1 to TRBJ2-2; D uncertain. CDR1 and CDR2 (germline): SGHAT, FQDESV (reference sequence). The CDR3 length is 14 residues. The V and J ends lost 7 bases and 1 base respectively, with 10 bases between them. DNA for the CDR3: TGTGCCAGCAATAGGCAGGAGAACACCGGGGAGCTGTTTTTT. This gives the protein CASNRQENTGELFF.

The chain couples TRBV7-3 to TRBJ2-3; D is perhaps TRBD2 (5 bases). This CDR3 is 15 amino acids long. Germline V gives CDR1 SGHTA, CDR2 FQGTGA. With 4 bases removed from V and 1 base from J, the gap between germline ends came to 12 bases. CDR3 loop: CASSSAVGGTDTQYF. For the CDR3, the DNA is TGTGCCAGCAGCTCCGCCGTCGGGGGCACAGATACGCAGTATTTT.

The rearrangement links TRBV11-3 to TRBJ2-1; TRBD1 aligns across 7 bases. The ends lost 1 base at V and 6 bases at J; junction bases unmatched: 12. CDR3 length: 17 residues. The germline V gene encodes CDR1 SGHNT and CDR2 YENEEA. The CDR3 DNA reads as TGTGCCAGCAGCTTAGGTCACAGGGGCCAAACCTCCAATGAGCAGTTCTTC. It yields the protein CASSLGHRGQTSNEQFF.